The rows below give T cell receptor beta chains drawn from one sample of a study of regulatory T cells in long-lasting Graves disease. One entry per CDR3 protein results from TCRdb running MiXCR on the multiplex PCR reads. The table records 400,000 to 500,000 distinct CDR3 sequences, under 25% of them present only once. Sequenced here: peripheral blood mononuclear cells (PBMCs), sampled when the disease was refractory, from a patient treated with antithyroid drugs. The receptors stem from a female donor with Graves disease. CDR3s include the opening cysteine and the closing phenylalanine or tryptophan. The D gene is left open where the match is weak. Some rows have no size entry. The others give once, few or many, or a class for an expanded clone.

cdr3_nt | cdr3_aa | v_call | clone_size | d_call | j_call | cdr3_length
TGTGCCAGCAGCGAAGGTGCCGGGGAGCTGTCTTTT | CASSEGAGELSF | TRBV11-2 | - | - | TRBJ2-2 | 12
TGTGCCAGCAGGTCGACAGGAGATAATTCACCCCTCCACTTT | CASRSTGDNSPLHF | TRBV2 | many | - | TRBJ1-6 | 14
TGTGCCATCAGTGATGTTGACAGCCTCACCTCCTACGAGCAGTACTTC | CAISDVDSLTSYEQYF | TRBV10-3 | many | - | TRBJ2-7 | 16
TGTGCCAGCAGCTTAACCGGGGGTGTAAACATTCAGTACTTC | CASSLTGGVNIQYF | TRBV7-9 | few | - | TRBJ2-4 | 14
TGCGCCAGCAGAAACCGACAACGATACCAAGAGACCCAGTACTTC | CASRNRQRYQETQYF | TRBV5-1 | few | - | TRBJ2-5 | 15
TGTGCCAGCAGCTTAAGACAGGGGGCAAACACTGAAGCTTTCTTT | CASSLRQGANTEAFF | TRBV11-2 | many | TRBD1 | TRBJ1-1 | 15
TGTGCCAGCAGTCCGGGACCGAGCAATCAGCCCCAGCATTTT | CASSPGPSNQPQHF | TRBV28 | - | - | TRBJ1-5 | 14
TGTACCAGCAGCTTAGATGGGAATCAGCCCCAGCATTTT | CTSSLDGNQPQHF | TRBV7-2 | - | - | TRBJ1-5 | 13
TGTGCCAGCAGTCCTGACAGACAGAACACTGAAGCTTTCTTT | CASSPDRQNTEAFF | TRBV12-3/TRBV12-4 | many | - | TRBJ1-1 | 14
TGTGCCAGCAGCCAAACAGGAGATAATTCACCCCTCCACTTT | CASSQTGDNSPLHF | TRBV3-1 | many | - | TRBJ1-6 | 14
TGTGCCAGCAGCCAAGAGGGGGGCAGGGGAGCTTTCTTT | CASSQEGGRGAFF | TRBV3-1 | few | - | TRBJ1-1 | 13
TGCAGCGTTCAGATGAACACTGAAGCTTTCTTT | CSVQMNTEAFF | TRBV29-1 | - | - | TRBJ1-1 | 11
TGTGCCAGCAGCTTAGTTGGGGGACTCGTCTACGAGCAGTACTTC | CASSLVGGLVYEQYF | TRBV7-2 | - | - | TRBJ2-7 | 15